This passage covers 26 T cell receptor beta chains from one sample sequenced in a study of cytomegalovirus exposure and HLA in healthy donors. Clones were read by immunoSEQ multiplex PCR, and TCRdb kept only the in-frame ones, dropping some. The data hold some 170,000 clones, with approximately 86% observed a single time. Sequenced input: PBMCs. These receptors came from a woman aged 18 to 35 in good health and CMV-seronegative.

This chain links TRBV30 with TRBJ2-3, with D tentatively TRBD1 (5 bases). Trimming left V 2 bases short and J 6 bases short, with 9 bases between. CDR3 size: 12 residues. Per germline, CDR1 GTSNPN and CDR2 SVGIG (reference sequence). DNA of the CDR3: TGTGCCTGGAGTCAGGGATCGGATACGCAGTATTTT. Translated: CAWSQGSDTQYF.

CDR3 bases: TGTGCCAGCAGCCCACCGGGACAGGGGCGGGAAAAACTGTTTTTT. It specifies CASSPPGQGREKLFF. V gene TRBV7-8 combines with J gene TRBJ1-4; TRBD1 aligns across 10 bases. The V gene's germline CDR1 is SGHVS and CDR2 FQNEAQ. The CDR3 is 15 residues long. V dropped 5 bases and J dropped 8; count of bases not matched to a gene: 8.

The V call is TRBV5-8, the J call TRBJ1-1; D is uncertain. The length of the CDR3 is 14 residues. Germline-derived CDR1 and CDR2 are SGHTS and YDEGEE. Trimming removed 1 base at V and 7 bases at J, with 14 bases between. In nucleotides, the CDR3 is TGTGCCAGCAGCTTGAGGTCGGCGACAATTGAAGCTTTCTTT. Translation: CASSLRSATIEAFF.

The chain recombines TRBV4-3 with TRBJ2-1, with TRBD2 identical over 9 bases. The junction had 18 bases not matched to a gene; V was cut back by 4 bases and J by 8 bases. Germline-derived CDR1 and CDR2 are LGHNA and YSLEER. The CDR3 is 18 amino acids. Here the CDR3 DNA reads TGCGCCAGCAGCCCCCGAGGACTTGGCGGGAGGGAATGGGATGAGCAGTTCTTC. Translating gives CASSPRGLGGREWDEQFF.

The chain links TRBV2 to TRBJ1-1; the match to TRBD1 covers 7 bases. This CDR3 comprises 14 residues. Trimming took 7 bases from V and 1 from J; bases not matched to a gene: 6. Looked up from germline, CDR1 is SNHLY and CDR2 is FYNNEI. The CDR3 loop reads CASTPDRQNTEAFF. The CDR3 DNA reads TGTGCCAGCACTCCGGACAGGCAGAACACTGAAGCTTTCTTT. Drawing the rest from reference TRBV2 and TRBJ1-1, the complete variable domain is EPEVTQTPSHQVTQMGQEVILRCVPISNHLYFYWYRQILGQKVEFLVSFYNNEISEKSEIFDDQFSVERPDGSNFTLKIRSTKLEDSAMYFCASTPDRQNTEAFFGQGTRLTVV.

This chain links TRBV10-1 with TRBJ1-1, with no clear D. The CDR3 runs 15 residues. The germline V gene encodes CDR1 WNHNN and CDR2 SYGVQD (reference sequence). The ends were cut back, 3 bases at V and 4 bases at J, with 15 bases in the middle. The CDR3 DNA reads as TGCGCCAGCAGTGATGTATCGGGAGCTGGCACTGAAGCTTTCTTT. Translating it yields CASSDVSGAGTEAFF.

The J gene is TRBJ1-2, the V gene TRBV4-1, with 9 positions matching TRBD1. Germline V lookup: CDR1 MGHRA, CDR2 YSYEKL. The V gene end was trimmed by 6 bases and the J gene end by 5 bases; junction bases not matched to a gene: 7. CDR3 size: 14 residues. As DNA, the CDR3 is TGCGCCAGCAGTCACGGACAGGGGCCATATGGCTACACCTTC. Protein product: CASSHGQGPYGYTF.

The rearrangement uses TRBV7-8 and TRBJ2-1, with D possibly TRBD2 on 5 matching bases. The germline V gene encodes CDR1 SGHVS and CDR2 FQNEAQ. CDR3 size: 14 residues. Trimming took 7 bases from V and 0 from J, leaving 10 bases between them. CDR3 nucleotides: TGTGCCAGCACCTCTGCGGGCTCCTACAATGAGCAGTTCTTC. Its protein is CASTSAGSYNEQFF.

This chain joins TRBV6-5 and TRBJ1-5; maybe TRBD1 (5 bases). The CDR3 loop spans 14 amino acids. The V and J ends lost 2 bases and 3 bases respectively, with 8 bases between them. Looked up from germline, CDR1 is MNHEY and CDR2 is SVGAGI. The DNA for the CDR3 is TGTGCCAGCAGTTACGACAGCACCAATCAGCCCCAGCATTTT. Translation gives CASSYDSTNQPQHF.

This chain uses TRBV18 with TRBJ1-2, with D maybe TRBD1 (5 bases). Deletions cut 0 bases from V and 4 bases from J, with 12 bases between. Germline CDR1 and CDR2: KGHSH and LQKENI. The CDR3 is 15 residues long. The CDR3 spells CASSPPGQRSYGYTF. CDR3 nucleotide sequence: TGTGCCAGCTCACCACCGGGGCAGCGTTCCTATGGCTACACCTTC.

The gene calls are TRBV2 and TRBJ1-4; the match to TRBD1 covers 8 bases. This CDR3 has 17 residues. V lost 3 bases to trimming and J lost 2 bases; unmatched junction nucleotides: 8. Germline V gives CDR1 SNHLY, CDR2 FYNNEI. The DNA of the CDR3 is TGTGCCAGCAGTGACCCGGACAGGGTAGGCACTAATGAAAAACTGTTTTTT. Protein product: CASSDPDRVGTNEKLFF.

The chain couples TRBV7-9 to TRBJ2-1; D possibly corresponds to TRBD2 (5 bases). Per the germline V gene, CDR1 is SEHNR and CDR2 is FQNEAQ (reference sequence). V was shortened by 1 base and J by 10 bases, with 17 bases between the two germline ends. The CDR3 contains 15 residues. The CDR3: CASSLGGWGEREQFF. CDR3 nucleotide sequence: TGTGCCAGCAGCTTAGGTGGGTGGGGAGAACGAGAGCAGTTCTTC. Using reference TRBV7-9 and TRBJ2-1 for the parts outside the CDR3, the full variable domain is DTGVSQNPRHKITKRGQNVTFRCDPISEHNRLYWYRQTLGQGPEFLTYFQNEAQLEKSRLLSDRFSAERPKGSFSTLEIQRTEQGDSAMYLCASSLGGWGEREQFFGPGTRLTVL.

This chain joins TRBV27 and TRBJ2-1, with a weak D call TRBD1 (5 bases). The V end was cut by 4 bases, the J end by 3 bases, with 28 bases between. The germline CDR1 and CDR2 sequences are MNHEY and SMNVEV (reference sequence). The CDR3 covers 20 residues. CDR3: CASSSIHSDSRKGYYNEQFF. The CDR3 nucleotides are TGTGCCAGCAGTTCCATCCACTCCGACAGCCGGAAGGGTTACTACAATGAGCAGTTCTTC.

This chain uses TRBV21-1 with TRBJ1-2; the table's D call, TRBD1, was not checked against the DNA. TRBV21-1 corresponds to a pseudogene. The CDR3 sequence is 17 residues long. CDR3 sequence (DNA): TGTGCCAGCAGCAAATTAGGTATGAACAGGGGGCACTATGGCTACACCTTC. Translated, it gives CASSKLGMNRGHYGYTF.

The chain's CDR3 is CSVDAGSYEQYF. CDR3 bases: TGCAGCGTTGACGCAGGGTCCTACGAGCAGTACTTC. The V and J genes are TRBV29-1 and TRBJ2-7; D is possibly TRBD1 (5 bases). Trimming cost V 3 bases and J 1 base, with 7 bases left between them. Per germline, CDR1 SQVTM and CDR2 ANQGSEA. CDR3 length equals 12 residues.

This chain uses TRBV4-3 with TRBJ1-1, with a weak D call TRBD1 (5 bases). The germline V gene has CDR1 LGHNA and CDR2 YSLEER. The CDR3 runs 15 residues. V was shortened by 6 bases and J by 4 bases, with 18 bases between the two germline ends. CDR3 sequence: CASRLGDWAATEAFF. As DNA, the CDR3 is TGCGCCAGCAGACTGGGGGACTGGGCGGCCACTGAAGCTTTCTTT.

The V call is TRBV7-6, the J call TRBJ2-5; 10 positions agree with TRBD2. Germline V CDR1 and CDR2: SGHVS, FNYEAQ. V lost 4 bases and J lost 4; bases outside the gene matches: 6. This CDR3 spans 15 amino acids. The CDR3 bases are TGTGCCAGCAGCTCGGAGGGACTAGCGCTAGAGACCCAGTACTTC. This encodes CASSSEGLALETQYF.

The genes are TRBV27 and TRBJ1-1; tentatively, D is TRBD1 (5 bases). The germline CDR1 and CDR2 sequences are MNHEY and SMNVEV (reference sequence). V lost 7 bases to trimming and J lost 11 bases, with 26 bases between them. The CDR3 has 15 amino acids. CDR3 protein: CASTSGPGRGRSAFF. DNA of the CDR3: TGTGCCAGCACCTCAGGACCGGGACGGGGGAGGAGTGCTTTCTTT.

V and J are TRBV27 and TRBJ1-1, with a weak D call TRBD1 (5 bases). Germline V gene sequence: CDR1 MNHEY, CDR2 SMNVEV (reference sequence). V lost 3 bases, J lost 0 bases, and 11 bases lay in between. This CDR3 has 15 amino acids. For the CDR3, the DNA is TGTGCCAGCAGTTTGTGGGGCGCCATGAACACTGAAGCTTTCTTT. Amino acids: CASSLWGAMNTEAFF.

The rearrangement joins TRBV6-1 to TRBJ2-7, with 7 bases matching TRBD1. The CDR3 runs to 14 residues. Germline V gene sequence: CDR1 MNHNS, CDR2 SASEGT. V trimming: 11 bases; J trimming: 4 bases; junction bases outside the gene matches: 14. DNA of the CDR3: TGTGCCGTATTTTCAAACCTACAGGGGTACGAGCAGTACTTC. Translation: CAVFSNLQGYEQYF.

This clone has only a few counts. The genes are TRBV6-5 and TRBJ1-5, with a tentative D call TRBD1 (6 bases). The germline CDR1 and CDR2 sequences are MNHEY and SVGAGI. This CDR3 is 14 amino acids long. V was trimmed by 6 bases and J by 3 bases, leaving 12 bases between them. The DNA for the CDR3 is TGTGCCAGCAGGGGGGCGGGTAACAATCAGCCCCAGCATTTT. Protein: CASRGAGNNQPQHF.

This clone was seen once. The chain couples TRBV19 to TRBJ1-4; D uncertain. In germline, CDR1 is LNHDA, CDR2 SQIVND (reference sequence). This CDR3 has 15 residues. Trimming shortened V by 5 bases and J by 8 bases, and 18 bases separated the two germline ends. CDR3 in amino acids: CASSVGTLMREKLFF. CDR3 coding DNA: TGTGCCAGTAGTGTCGGAACCCTAATGCGGGAAAAACTGTTTTTT.

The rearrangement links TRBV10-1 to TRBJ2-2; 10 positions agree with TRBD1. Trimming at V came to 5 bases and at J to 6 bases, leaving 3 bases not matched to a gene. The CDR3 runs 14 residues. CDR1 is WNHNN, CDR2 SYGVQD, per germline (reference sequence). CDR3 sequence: CASSSGTGAGELFF. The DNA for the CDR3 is TGCGCCAGCAGTTCGGGGACAGGGGCCGGGGAGCTGTTTTTT.

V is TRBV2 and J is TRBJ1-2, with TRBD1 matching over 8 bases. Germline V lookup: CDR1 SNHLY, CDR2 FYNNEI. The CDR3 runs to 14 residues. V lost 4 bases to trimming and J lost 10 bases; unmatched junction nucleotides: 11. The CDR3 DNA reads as TGTGCCAGCAGTGCTGGCAGGGGGCTTGACTTCTACACCTTC. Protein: CASSAGRGLDFYTF.

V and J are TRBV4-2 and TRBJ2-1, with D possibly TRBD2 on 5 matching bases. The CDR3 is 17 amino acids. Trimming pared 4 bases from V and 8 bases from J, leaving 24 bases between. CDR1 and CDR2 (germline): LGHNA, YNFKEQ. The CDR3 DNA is TGTGCCAGCAGCCCCCGGGATGTTAAATACCTTGGGGATGAGCAGTTCTTC. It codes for CASSPRDVKYLGDEQFF.

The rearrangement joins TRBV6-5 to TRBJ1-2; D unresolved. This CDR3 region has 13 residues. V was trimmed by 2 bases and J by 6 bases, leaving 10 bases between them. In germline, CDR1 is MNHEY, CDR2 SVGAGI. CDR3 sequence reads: CASSYEGRDGYTF. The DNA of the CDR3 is TGTGCCAGCAGTTACGAGGGAAGGGATGGCTACACCTTC.